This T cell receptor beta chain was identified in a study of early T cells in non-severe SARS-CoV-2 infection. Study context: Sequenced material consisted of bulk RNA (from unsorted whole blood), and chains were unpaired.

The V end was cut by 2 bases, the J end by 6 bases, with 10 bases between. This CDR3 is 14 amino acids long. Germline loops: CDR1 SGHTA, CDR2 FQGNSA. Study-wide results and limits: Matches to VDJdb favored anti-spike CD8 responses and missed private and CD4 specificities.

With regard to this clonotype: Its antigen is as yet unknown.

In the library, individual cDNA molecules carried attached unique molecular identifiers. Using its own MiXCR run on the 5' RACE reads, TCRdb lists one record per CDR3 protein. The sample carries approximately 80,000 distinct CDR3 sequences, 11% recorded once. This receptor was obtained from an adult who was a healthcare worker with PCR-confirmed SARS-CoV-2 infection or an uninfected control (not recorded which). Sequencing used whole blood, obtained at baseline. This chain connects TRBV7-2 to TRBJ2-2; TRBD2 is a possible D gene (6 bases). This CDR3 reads CASSLNSGAGELFF. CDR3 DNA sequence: TGTGCCAGCAGCTTAAACTCGGGGGCCGGGGAGCTGTTTTTT.